Below are 15 T cell receptor beta chains sequenced from a single sample in a study of cytomegalovirus exposure and HLA in healthy donors. PCR employed 60 Vbeta and 13 Jbeta primers. TCRdb keeps only in-frame clones here, not all; method: immunoSEQ multiplex PCR. This table has 200,000 to 250,000 clones, 75% to 85% appearing once. Material: PBMCs. These receptor sequences come from a woman in her fifties or sixties in good health and CMV-seropositive.

The chain employs TRBV5-1 and TRBJ2-2, with D possibly being TRBD2 (5 bases). V was cut by 1 base and J by 7 bases, with 11 bases left in between. CDR3 size: 14 residues. The germline V gene encodes CDR1 SGHRS and CDR2 YFSETQ. Here the CDR3 DNA reads TGCGCCAGCAGCTTGAGGTGGGAGTTCGGGGAGCTGTTTTTT. It is translated as CASSLRWEFGELFF.

This chain uses TRBV5-5 with TRBJ1-2, with unresolved D. The germline V and J ends were trimmed by 4 bases and 5 bases, with 18 bases remaining between them. CDR1 SGHKS and CDR2 YYEKEE come from the germline V gene (reference sequence). The CDR3 length is 15 residues. The CDR3 region has the DNA TGTGCCAGCAGCGTTACGGGTGCGCAAGGTTATGGCTACACCTTC. This sequence encodes CASSVTGAQGYGYTF.

CDR3 in amino acids: CASSLFPDNEQFF. CDR3 DNA sequence: TGTGCCAGCAGTTTATTTCCAGACAATGAGCAGTTCTTC. This chain links TRBV27 with TRBJ2-1, with D uncertain. The CDR3 is 13 residues long. V dropped 1 base and J dropped 5 bases, with 6 bases sitting between them. CDR1 MNHEY and CDR2 SMNVEV come from the germline V gene (reference sequence).

CDR3 coding DNA: TGTGCCATCAGTACAGGGGGCATTAGCTACGAGCAGTACTTC. It is translated as CAISTGGISYEQYF. The gene calls are TRBV10-3 and TRBJ2-5; 9 bases match TRBD1. TRBJ2-7 matches the DNA end more closely, so the J call is doubtful. Germline loops: CDR1 ENHRY, CDR2 SYGVKD. This CDR3 has 14 residues.

V is TRBV11-1 and J is TRBJ1-5; 7 nucleotides align to TRBD1. Germline CDR1 SGHAT, CDR2 FQDESV (reference sequence). The length of the CDR3 is 15 residues. V lost 4 bases to trimming and J lost 2 bases; unmatched junction nucleotides: 5. CDR3 in amino acids: CASSSGTAGNQPQHF. CDR3 in DNA: TGTGCCAGCAGCTCCGGGACAGCGGGCAATCAGCCCCAGCATTTT.

The rearrangement uses TRBV4-3 and TRBJ1-2; 7 nucleotides align to TRBD1. Germline lookup yields CDR1 LGHNA and CDR2 YSLEER. The CDR3 runs 14 residues. The V and J ends lost 7 bases and 7 bases, in that order; junction bases with no gene match: 12. CDR3 nucleotide sequence: TGCGCCAGCAAACCGGTCGAGGGGGCTGGTGGCTACACCTTC. Its protein product is CASKPVEGAGGYTF.

This rearrangement joins TRBV25-1 to TRBJ2-3; D uncertain. From germline, CDR1 is MGHDK and CDR2 SYGVNS. The length of the CDR3 is 14 residues. The V end lost 1 base, the J end lost 2 bases, and 7 bases lay between the germline ends. The CDR3 DNA follows: TGTGCCAGCAGTGAATTCGGTAACACAGATACGCAGTATTTT. This encodes CASSEFGNTDTQYF.

The chain employs TRBV19 and TRBJ1-1; D call uncertain. Trimming removed 2 bases at V and 3 bases at J, with 7 bases between. CDR1 LNHDA and CDR2 SQIVND come from the germline V gene (reference sequence). The CDR3 spans 13 residues. The CDR3 sequence is CASSIFPDTEAFF. The CDR3 DNA is TGTGCCAGTAGTATATTTCCAGACACTGAAGCTTTCTTT.

This rearrangement joins TRBV28 to TRBJ2-2; D gene uncertain. The germline V and J ends were trimmed by 3 bases and 4 bases, with 3 bases remaining between them. The CDR3 consists of 12 residues. From germline, CDR1 is MDHEN and CDR2 SYDVKM. The CDR3 spells CASSFLTGELFF. The CDR3 DNA is TGTGCCAGCAGTTTCCTCACCGGGGAGCTGTTTTTT.

The chain joins TRBV6-1 to TRBJ1-1; D not certain. Trimming removed 2 bases from V and 11 bases from J, with 15 bases in between. The length of the CDR3 is 13 residues. Looked up from germline, CDR1 is MNHNS and CDR2 is SASEGT. The CDR3 here is CASSEFSPLVAFF. The CDR3 nucleotides read TGTGCCAGCAGTGAATTTAGTCCGTTGGTGGCTTTCTTT.

The V call is TRBV7-8, the J call TRBJ1-1, with a tentative D call TRBD1 (6 bases). This CDR3 spans 16 amino acids. The germline V and J ends were trimmed by 1 base and 6 bases, with 18 bases remaining between them. Germline lookup yields CDR1 SGHVS and CDR2 FQNEAQ. The CDR3 is CASSLVRGQSAAEAFF. The CDR3, as DNA: TGTGCCAGCAGCTTAGTCCGCGGACAGTCGGCAGCTGAAGCTTTCTTT.

V and J are TRBV25-1 and TRBJ2-3; D may be TRBD1 (5 bases). Looked up from germline, CDR1 is MGHDK and CDR2 is SYGVNS. Trimming removed 2 bases from V and 2 bases from J, with 11 bases in between. The CDR3 contains 15 residues. CDR3 nucleotides: TGTGCCAGCAGTGAAGGGGCGAGCACCACAGATACGCAGTATTTT. Residues: CASSEGASTTDTQYF.

The chain joins TRBV30 to TRBJ2-7; 7 nucleotides line up with TRBD2. Germline V gives CDR1 GTSNPN, CDR2 SVGIG (reference sequence). The CDR3 runs 14 residues. V was clipped by 0 bases and J by 0 bases; unmatched bases: 2. Here the CDR3 DNA reads TGTGCCTGGAGTGTTCCGGGGGGCTCCTACGAGCAGTACTTC. Translated, it gives CAWSVPGGSYEQYF.

The V and J genes are TRBV6-4 and TRBJ1-1, with 8 bases that match TRBD1. CDR1 is MRHNA, CDR2 SNTAGT, per germline. The CDR3 spans 13 residues. The V and J ends lost 6 bases and 4 bases, in that order; junction bases with no gene match: 4. CDR3 sequence (DNA): TGTGCCAGCAGGACTACAGGGGGCACTGAAGCTTTCTTT. This codes for CASRTTGGTEAFF.

V gene TRBV18 combines with J gene TRBJ1-4; TRBD1 aligns across 7 bases. The CDR3 runs 13 residues. In germline, CDR1 is KGHSH, CDR2 LQKENI. J gave up 11 bases and V 3 bases, and 6 bases lay outside the gene matches. CDR3 bases: TGTGCCAGCTCACCCCTAGACAGGGATAAACTGTTTTTT. Protein: CASSPLDRDKLFF.